The 15 T cell receptor beta chains listed next were all sequenced from one sample in a study of T-cell memory formation after mild COVID-19 (dated by TCRdb to 2020 to 2023). The method was 5' RACE. Sequencing used an Illumina NovaSeq 6000. TCRdb trimmed public reads at Q25 via fastp, called clones via MiXCR and kept in-frame beta chains. Entries are consolidated by CDR3 protein sequence, retaining the most common genes and DNA. Counted in this sample were more than 250,000 distinct CDR3 sequences; approximately 15% of them appeared once. Jointly, the top ten make up 20% to 25% of the sample. The specimen sequenced was PBMCs or a T cell subset sorted from them (not recorded which). Receptors originate from a man aged 18 to 35 who had mild COVID-19 (a few samples of this study predate the infection). The sample titles of this study are shuffled in the database, so cell type and time point are left out; the donor was told from shared clones.

Worth noting for this clonotype: With a much larger clone just one base away, this may be a read error. The V call is TRBV20-1, the J call TRBJ2-1, with TRBD2 matching 12 bases. From germline, CDR1 is DFQATT and CDR2 SNEGSKA (reference sequence). There are 13 residues in the CDR3. CDR3 sequence reads: CRATSGGYNEQFF. The CDR3 coding sequence is TGCCGTGCTACTAGCGGGGGGTACAATGAGCAGTTCTTC.

This clonotype turned up a few times. The chain joins TRBV12-3 or TRBV12-4 to TRBJ2-5; 7 positions agree with TRBD1. V was pared by 6 bases and J by 6 bases, with 16 bases of the junction left unmatched. The CDR3 has 16 residues. CDR3 in DNA: TGTGCCAGCAGCCCCCTGTGGCGCAGGGGGAGACAGACCCAGTACTTC. Amino acid sequence: CASSPLWRRGRQTQYF.

The CDR3 nucleotides read TGTGCCAGCAGCATAAAGAACAGCGAGCAGTACGTC. This sequence encodes CASSIKNSEQYV. The chain recombines TRBV5-5 with TRBJ2-7; the D is unclear. The ends were cut back, 4 bases at V and 6 bases at J, with 11 bases in the middle. This CDR3 comprises 12 residues. Looked up from germline, CDR1 is SGHKS and CDR2 is YYEKEE (reference sequence).

This chain joins TRBV12-3 or TRBV12-4 and TRBJ2-7; D not resolved. This CDR3 spans 14 amino acids. The V gene lost 3 bases and the J gene lost 2 bases, with 11 bases spanning the gap. The DNA of the CDR3 is TGTGCCAGCAGTTTCCAGCAGAAGCCCTACGAGCAGTACTTC. Its translation is CASSFQQKPYEQYF.

The chain links TRBV12-3 or TRBV12-4 to TRBJ2-5; tentatively, D is TRBD1 (5 bases). V was shortened by 5 bases and J by 2 bases, with 9 bases between the two germline ends. The CDR3 has 13 residues. This chain's CDR3 is CASSGWTQETQYF. The CDR3 nucleotides are TGTGCCAGCAGTGGTTGGACACAAGAGACCCAGTACTTC.

The sample holds a few counts of this clonotype. The J gene is TRBJ2-3, the V gene TRBV6-5; a possible D gene is TRBD1 (5 bases). Trimming removed 4 bases at V and 4 bases at J, with 15 bases between. CDR1 MNHEY and CDR2 SVGAGI come from the germline V gene. This CDR3 has 15 amino acids. DNA for the CDR3: TGTGCCAGCAGTTCAGGGATCCGGTGGGCAGATACGCAGTATTTT. This encodes CASSSGIRWADTQYF.

This clonotype turned up a few times. J is TRBJ2-1 and V is TRBV30; 12 bases map to TRBD2. CDR3 size: 15 residues. The V gene's germline CDR1 is GTSNPN and CDR2 SVGIG (reference sequence). J lost 4 bases, V lost 5 bases, and 6 bases had no gene match. In DNA, the CDR3 is TGTGCCTGGCGATCTAGCGGGGGGGCGTACAATGAGCAGTTCTTC. Translating it yields CAWRSSGGAYNEQFF.

The chain is built from TRBV13 and TRBJ1-1; D unresolved. CDR1 PRHDT and CDR2 FYEKMQ come from the germline V gene (reference sequence). CDR3 length: 13 amino acids. The V gene lost 4 bases and the J gene lost 5 bases, with 11 bases spanning the gap. The CDR3 protein is CASSSYGRTEAFF. CDR3 bases: TGTGCCAGCAGCTCCTACGGTAGGACTGAAGCTTTCTTT.

This clonotype was seen only a few times. This chain joins TRBV5-6 and TRBJ2-7, with a possible D match to TRBD1 (6 bases). The CDR3 contains 13 residues. V was pared by 5 bases and J by 7 bases, with 16 bases between. Germline assignment: CDR1 SGHDT and CDR2 YYEEEE. This CDR3 reads CASSDDRPREQYF. Here the CDR3 DNA reads TGTGCCAGCAGTGATGACAGGCCGAGGGAGCAGTACTTC.

The V call is TRBV7-2, the J call TRBJ2-5; unclear D gene. Germline V gene lookup returns CDR1 SGHTA and CDR2 FQGNSA. CDR3 length equals 13 residues. The V and J ends lost 2 bases and 7 bases respectively, with 11 bases between them. CDR3 amino acids: CASSLPLFWTQYF. The CDR3 coding sequence is TGTGCCAGCAGCTTACCCCTTTTTTGGACCCAGTACTTC.

The chain links TRBV5-1 to TRBJ1-3; D unresolved. Trimming removed 0 bases from V and 4 bases from J, with 8 bases in between. Germline V gives CDR1 SGHRS, CDR2 YFSETQ. There are 14 residues in the CDR3. The CDR3 nucleotides are TGCGCCAGCAGCTTGGGCAGGCCCGGAAACACCATATATTTT. It encodes CASSLGRPGNTIYF.

V gene TRBV20-1 combines with J gene TRBJ2-3; D ambiguous. This CDR3 comprises 11 residues. Trimming cost V 4 bases and J 0 bases, with 2 bases left between them. Germline assignment: CDR1 DFQATT and CDR2 SNEGSKA (reference sequence). This CDR3 reads CSATSTDTQYF. The DNA of the CDR3 is TGCAGTGCTACCAGCACAGATACGCAGTATTTT.

The rearrangement uses TRBV11-2 and TRBJ1-1; perhaps TRBD1 as D (5 bases). Germline V gene data show CDR1 as SGHAT and CDR2 as FQNNGV. The V gene lost 2 bases and the J gene lost 6 bases, with 10 bases spanning the gap. The CDR3 consists of 13 residues. CDR3 sequence reads: CASSLSGRSEAFF. CDR3 sequence (DNA): TGTGCCAGCAGCTTATCAGGGAGGTCTGAAGCTTTCTTT.

The chain employs TRBV7-2 and TRBJ2-1; no clear D gene. Trimming removed 4 bases from V and 7 bases from J, with 14 bases in between. CDR3 length: 14 amino acids. Germline V gene sequence: CDR1 SGHTA, CDR2 FQGNSA. This chain's CDR3 is CASSSRSGGNEQFF. The CDR3 nucleotides read TGTGCCAGCAGCTCTCGTTCCGGTGGGAATGAGCAGTTCTTC. The entire variable domain, with the rest obtained from reference TRBV7-2 and TRBJ2-1, is as follows: GAGVSQSPSNKVTEKGKDVELRCDPISGHTALYWYRQSLGQGLEFLIYFQGNSAPDKSGLPSDRFSAERTGGSVSTLTIQRTQQEDSAVYLCASSSRSGGNEQFFGPGTRLTVL.

Only a few counts were recorded for this clonotype. The V call is TRBV18, the J call TRBJ2-2; D uncertain. Germline V gene sequence: CDR1 KGHSH, CDR2 LQKENI. Trimming left V 6 bases short and J 4 bases short, with 6 bases between. CDR3 length equals 12 residues. The CDR3 is CASSDLTGELFF. The CDR3 coding sequence is TGTGCCAGCTCGGACCTCACCGGGGAGCTGTTTTTT.